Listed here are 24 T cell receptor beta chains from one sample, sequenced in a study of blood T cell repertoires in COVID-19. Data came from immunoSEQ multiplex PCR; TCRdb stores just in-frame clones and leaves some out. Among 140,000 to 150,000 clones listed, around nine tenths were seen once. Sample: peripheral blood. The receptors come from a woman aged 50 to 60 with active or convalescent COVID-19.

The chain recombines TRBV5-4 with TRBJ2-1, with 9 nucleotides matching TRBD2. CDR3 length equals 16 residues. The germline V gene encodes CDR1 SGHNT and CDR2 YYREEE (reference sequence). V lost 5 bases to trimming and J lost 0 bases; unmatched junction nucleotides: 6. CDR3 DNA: TGTGCCAGCAGTTATAGCGGGGGTTCCTCCTACAATGAGCAGTTCTTC. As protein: CASSYSGGSSYNEQFF.

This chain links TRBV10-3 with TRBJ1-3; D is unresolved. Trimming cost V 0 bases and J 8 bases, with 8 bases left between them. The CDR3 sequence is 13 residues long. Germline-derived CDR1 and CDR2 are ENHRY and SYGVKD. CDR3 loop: CAISESNGDTIYF. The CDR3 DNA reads TGTGCCATCAGTGAGTCGAACGGAGACACCATATATTTT.

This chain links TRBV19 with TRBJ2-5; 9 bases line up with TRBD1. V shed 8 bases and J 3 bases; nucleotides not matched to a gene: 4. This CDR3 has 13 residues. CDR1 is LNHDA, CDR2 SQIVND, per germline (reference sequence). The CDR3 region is CASARDREETQYF. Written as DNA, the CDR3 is TGTGCCAGTGCCCGGGACAGGGAAGAGACCCAGTACTTC.

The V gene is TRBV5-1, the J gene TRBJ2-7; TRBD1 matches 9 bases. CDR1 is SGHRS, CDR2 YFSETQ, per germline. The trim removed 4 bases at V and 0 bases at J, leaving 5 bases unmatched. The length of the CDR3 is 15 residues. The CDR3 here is CASSHGTGSSYEQYF. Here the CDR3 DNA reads TGCGCCAGCAGCCATGGGACAGGGAGCTCCTACGAGCAGTACTTC.

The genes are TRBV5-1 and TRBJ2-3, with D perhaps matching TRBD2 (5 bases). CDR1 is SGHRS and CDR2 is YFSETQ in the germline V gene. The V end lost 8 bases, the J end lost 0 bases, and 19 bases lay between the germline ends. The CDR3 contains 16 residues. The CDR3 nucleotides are TGCGCCAGGGACCTAGCCGCGTATACTAGCACAGATACGCAGTATTTT. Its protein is CARDLAAYTSTDTQYF.

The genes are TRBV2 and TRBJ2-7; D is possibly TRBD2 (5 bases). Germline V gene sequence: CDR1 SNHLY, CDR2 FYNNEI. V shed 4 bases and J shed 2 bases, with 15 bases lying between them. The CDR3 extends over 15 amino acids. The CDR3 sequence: CASSAGVGETYEQYF. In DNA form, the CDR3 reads TGTGCCAGCAGTGCGGGCGTTGGGGAGACCTACGAGCAGTACTTC.

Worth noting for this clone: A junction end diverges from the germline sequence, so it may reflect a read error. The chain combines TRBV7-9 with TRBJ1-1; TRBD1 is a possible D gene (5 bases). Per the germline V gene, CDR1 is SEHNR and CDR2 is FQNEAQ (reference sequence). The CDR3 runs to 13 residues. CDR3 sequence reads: CASSLGRDGSPRF. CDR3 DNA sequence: TGTGCCAGCAGCTTAGGGCGGGACGGCTCTCCGAGATTT.

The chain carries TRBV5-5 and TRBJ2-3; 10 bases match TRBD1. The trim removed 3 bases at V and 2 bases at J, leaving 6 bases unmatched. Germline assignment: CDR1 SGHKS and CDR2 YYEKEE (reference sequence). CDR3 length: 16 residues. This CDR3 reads CASSSGTGADTDTQYF. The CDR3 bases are TGTGCCAGCAGCTCCGGGACAGGGGCAGACACAGATACGCAGTATTTT. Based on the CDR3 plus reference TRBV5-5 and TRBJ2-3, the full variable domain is DAGVTQSPTHLIKTRGQQVTLRCSPISGHKSVSWYQQVLGQGPQFIFQYYEKEERGRGNFPDRFSARQFPNYSSELNVNALLLGDSALYLCASSSGTGADTDTQYFGPGTRLTVL.

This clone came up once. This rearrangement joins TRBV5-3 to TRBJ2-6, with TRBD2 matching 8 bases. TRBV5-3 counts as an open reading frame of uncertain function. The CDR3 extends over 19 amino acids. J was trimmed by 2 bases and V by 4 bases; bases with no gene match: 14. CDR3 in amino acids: CARSPPLERERAGANVLTF. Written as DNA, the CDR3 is TGTGCCAGAAGCCCCCCGCTGGAGCGGGAGAGGGCTGGGGCCAACGTCCTGACTTTC.

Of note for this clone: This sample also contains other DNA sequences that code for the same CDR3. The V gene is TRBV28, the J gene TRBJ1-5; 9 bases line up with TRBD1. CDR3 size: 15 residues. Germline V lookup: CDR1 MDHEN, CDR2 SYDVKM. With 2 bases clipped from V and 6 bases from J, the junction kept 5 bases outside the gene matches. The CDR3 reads CASSLGQGYRQPQHF. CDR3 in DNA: TGTGCCAGCAGTTTAGGACAGGGGTACCGTCAGCCCCAGCATTTT.

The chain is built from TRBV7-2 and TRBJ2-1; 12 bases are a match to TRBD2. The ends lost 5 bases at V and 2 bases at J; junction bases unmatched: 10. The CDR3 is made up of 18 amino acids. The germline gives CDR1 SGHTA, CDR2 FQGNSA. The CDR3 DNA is TGTGCCAGCAGCAACGGACTAGCGGGAACATACCCCTACAATGAGCAGTTCTTC. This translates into CASSNGLAGTYPYNEQFF.

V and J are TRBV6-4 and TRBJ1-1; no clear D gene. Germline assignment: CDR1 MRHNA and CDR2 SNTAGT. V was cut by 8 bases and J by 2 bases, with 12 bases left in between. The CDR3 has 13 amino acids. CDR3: CASGPQVNTEAFF. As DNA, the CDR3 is TGTGCCAGCGGGCCGCAAGTTAACACTGAAGCTTTCTTT.

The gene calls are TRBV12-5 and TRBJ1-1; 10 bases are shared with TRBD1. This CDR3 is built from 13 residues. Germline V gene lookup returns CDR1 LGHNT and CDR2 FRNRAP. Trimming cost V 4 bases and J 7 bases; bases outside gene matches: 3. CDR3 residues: CASGWGTGDEAFF. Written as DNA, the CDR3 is TGTGCTAGTGGTTGGGGGACAGGGGATGAAGCTTTCTTT.

The CDR3 DNA is TGTGCCAGCAGCTATTGGGGAGGTGATGAAAAACTGTTTTTT. Residues: CASSYWGGDEKLFF. V is TRBV7-2 and J is TRBJ1-4; D unclear. Looked up from germline, CDR1 is SGHTA and CDR2 is FQGNSA. V was trimmed by 4 bases and J by 6 bases, leaving 12 bases between them. This CDR3 has 14 residues.

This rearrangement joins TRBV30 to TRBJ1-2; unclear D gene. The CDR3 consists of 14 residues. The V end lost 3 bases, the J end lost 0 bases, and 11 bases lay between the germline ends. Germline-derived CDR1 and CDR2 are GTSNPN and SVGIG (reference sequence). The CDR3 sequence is CAWRAPGTNYGYTF. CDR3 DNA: TGTGCCTGGAGAGCCCCGGGAACTAACTATGGCTACACCTTC.

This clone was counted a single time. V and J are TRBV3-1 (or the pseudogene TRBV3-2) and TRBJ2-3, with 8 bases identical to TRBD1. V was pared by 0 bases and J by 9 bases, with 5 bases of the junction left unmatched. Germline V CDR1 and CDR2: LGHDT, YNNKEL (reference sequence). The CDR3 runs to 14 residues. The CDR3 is CASSQDYRQGTQYF. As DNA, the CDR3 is TGTGCCAGCAGCCAAGATTATCGACAGGGGACGCAGTATTTT.

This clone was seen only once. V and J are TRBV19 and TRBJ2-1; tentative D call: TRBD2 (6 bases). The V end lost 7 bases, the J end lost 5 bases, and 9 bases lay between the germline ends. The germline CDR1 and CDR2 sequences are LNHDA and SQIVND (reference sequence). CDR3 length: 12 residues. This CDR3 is CASKGLNNEQFF. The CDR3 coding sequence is TGTGCCAGTAAGGGACTTAACAATGAGCAGTTCTTC.

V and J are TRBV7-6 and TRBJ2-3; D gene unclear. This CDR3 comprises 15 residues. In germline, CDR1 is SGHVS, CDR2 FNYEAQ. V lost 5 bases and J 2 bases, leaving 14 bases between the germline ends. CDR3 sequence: CASSELVANTDTQYF. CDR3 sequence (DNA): TGTGCCAGCAGCGAGTTAGTCGCAAACACAGATACGCAGTATTTT.

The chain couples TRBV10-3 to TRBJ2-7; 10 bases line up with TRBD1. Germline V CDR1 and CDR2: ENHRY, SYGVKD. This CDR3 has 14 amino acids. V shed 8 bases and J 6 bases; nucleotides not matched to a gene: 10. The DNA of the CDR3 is TGTGCCATCCGCGGGACAGGGGATGTGAGCGAGCAGTACTTC. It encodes CAIRGTGDVSEQYF.

CDR3 in amino acids: CASSVIAGPTDTQYF. DNA of the CDR3: TGTGCCAGCAGCGTAATAGCGGGGCCCACAGATACGCAGTATTTT. J is TRBJ2-3 and V is TRBV9; TRBD2 matches at 8 bases. This CDR3 comprises 15 residues. With 1 base clipped from V and 2 bases from J, the junction kept 3 bases outside the gene matches. Germline V gives CDR1 SGDLS, CDR2 YYNGEE.

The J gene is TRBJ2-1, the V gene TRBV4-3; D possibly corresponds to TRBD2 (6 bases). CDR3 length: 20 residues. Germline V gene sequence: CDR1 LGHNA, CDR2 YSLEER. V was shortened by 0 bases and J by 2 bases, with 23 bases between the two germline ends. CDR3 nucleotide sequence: TGCGCCAGCAGCCAAGATCCTGGAGGGTCAACTCTGCGAGCCTACAATGAGCAGTTCTTC. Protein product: CASSQDPGGSTLRAYNEQFF.

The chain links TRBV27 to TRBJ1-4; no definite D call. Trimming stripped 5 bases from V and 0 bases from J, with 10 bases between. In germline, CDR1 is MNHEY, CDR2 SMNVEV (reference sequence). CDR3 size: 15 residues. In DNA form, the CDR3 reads TGTGCCAGCAGTCCGAGGGCTGCAACTAATGAAAAACTGTTTTTT. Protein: CASSPRAATNEKLFF.

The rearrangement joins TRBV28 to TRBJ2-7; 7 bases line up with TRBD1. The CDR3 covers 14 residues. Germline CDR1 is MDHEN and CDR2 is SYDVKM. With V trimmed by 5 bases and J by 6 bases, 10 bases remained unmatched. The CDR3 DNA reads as TGTGCCAGCAGTCCACGGGACAGTTGGGGCGAGCAGTACTTC. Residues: CASSPRDSWGEQYF.

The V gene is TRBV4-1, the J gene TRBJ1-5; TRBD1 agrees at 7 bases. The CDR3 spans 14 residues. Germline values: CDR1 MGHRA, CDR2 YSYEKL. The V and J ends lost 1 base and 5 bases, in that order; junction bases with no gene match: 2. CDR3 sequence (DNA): TGCGCCAGCAGCCAAGCAACAGGGGATCAGCCCCAGCATTTT. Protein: CASSQATGDQPQHF.